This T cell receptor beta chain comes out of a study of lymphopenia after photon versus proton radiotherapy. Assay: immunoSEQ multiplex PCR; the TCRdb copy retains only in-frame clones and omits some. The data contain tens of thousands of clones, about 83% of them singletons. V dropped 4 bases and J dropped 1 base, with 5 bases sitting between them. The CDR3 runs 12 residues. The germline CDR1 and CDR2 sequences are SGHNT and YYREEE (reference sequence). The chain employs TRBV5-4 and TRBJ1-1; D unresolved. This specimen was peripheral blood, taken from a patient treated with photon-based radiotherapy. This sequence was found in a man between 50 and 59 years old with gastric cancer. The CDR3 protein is CASSRGNTEAFF. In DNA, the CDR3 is TGTGCCAGCAGCCGGGGGAACACTGAAGCTTTCTTT.